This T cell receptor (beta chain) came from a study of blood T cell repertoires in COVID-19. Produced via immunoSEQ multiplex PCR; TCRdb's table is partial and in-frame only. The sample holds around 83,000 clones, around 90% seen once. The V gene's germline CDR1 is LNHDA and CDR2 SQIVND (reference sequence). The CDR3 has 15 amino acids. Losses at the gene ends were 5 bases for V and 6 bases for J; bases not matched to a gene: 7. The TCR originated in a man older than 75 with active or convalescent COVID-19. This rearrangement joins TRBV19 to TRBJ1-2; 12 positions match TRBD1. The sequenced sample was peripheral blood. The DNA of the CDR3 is TGTGCCAGTAGTGAGGGACAGGGGGCAGTCAATGGCTACACCTTC. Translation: CASSEGQGAVNGYTF.